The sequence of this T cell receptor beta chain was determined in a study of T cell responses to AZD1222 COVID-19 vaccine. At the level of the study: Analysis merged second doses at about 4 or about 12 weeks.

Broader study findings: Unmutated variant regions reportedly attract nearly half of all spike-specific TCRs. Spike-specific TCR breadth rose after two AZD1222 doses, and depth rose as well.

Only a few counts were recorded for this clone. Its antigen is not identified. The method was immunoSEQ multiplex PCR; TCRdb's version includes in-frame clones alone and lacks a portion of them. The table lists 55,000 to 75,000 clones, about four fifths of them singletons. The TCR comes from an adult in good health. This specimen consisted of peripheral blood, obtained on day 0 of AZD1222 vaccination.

Written as DNA, the CDR3 is TGTGCCAGCAGCCAATTGGGGCACTCTGGAAACACCATATATTTT. Translated: CASSQLGHSGNTIYF. J is TRBJ1-3 and V is TRBV3-1 (or the pseudogene TRBV3-2); D is perhaps TRBD1 (5 bases). The germline CDR1 and CDR2 sequences are LGHDT and YNNKEL (reference sequence). The ends were cut back, 2 bases at V and 0 bases at J, with 8 bases in the middle. The CDR3 covers 15 residues.